What follows are 20 T cell receptor beta chains derived from one specimen sequenced in a study of blood T cell repertoires in COVID-19. Here immunoSEQ multiplex PCR was the method, and the copy in TCRdb shows in-frame clones only, minus some. The profile shows roughly 200,000 clones, roughly 88% of them singletons. Sequencing was performed on peripheral blood. All receptors derive from a woman aged 40 to 50 with COVID-19, enrolled during active disease.

V usage is TRBV10-1 and J usage is TRBJ2-3; 9 nucleotides align to TRBD1. V lost 2 bases to trimming and J lost 4 bases; unmatched junction nucleotides: 7. Germline CDR1 and CDR2: WNHNN and SYGVQD (reference sequence). The CDR3 contains 16 residues. The DNA of the CDR3 is TGCGCCAGCAGTGAGAGCGGACAGGGGAAGGCAGATACGCAGTATTTT. It codes for CASSESGQGKADTQYF.

This chain connects TRBV20-1 to TRBJ1-2, with D maybe TRBD1 (5 bases). CDR1 DFQATT and CDR2 SNEGSKA come from the germline V gene (reference sequence). Trimming removed 3 bases from V and 8 bases from J, with 16 bases in between. CDR3 length: 13 residues. The CDR3 loop reads CSASRDLTNGYTF. The CDR3 DNA sequence: TGCAGTGCTAGTAGGGACTTAACCAACGGCTACACCTTC.

The chain carries TRBV5-1 and TRBJ1-1; D remains ambiguous. The CDR3 loop spans 16 amino acids. The germline V and J ends were trimmed by 0 bases and 2 bases, with 14 bases remaining between them. CDR1 is SGHRS and CDR2 is YFSETQ in the germline V gene. CDR3 coding DNA: TGCGCCAGCAGCTTGGGATTCGGGAGAAGCAACACTGAAGCTTTCTTT. Encoded protein: CASSLGFGRSNTEAFF. The whole variable domain, remainder taken from reference TRBV5-1 and TRBJ1-1, is KAGVTQTPRYLIKTRGQQVTLSCSPISGHRSVSWYQQTPGQGLQFLFEYFSETQRNKGNFPGRFSGRQFSNSRSEMNVSTLELGDSALYLCASSLGFGRSNTEAFFGQGTRLTVV.

The CDR3 loop is CASSFITGWDHYGYTF. The CDR3 nucleotides are TGTGCCAGCAGCTTTATTACAGGGTGGGATCATTATGGCTACACCTTC. The rearrangement links TRBV7-9 to TRBJ1-2, with a tentative D call TRBD1 (6 bases). The V and J ends lost 3 bases and 5 bases respectively, with 19 bases between them. This CDR3 is 16 amino acids long. The germline V gene has CDR1 SEHNR and CDR2 FQNEAQ (reference sequence).

The genes are TRBV6-4 and TRBJ2-1, with 11 nucleotides matching TRBD2. This CDR3 region has 15 residues. V dropped 3 bases and J dropped 2; count of bases not matched to a gene: 0. CDR1 and CDR2 from the germline V gene are MRHNA and SNTAGT. The DNA of the CDR3 is TGTGCCAGCAGTGATAGCGGGGGGGCCTACAATGAGCAGTTCTTC. Translation: CASSDSGGAYNEQFF.

This chain connects TRBV5-1 to TRBJ2-7; 7 nucleotides align to TRBD1. The CDR3 contains 13 residues. V trimming: 8 bases; J trimming: 0 bases; junction bases outside the gene matches: 5. Germline lookup yields CDR1 SGHRS and CDR2 YFSETQ. CDR3 coding DNA: TGCGCCAGTGGGGGACAGAGCTCCTACGAGCAGTACTTC. Protein sequence: CASGGQSSYEQYF.

The J gene is TRBJ2-7, the V gene TRBV12-5; D gene unclear. The V gene lost 0 bases and the J gene lost 6 bases, with 24 bases spanning the gap. CDR1 is LGHNT and CDR2 is FRNRAP in the germline V gene. The CDR3 covers 18 residues. The CDR3 DNA sequence: TGTGCTAGTGGTTTGGTACGAGGTTTCGCGGCTCTCGACGGCGAGCAGTACTTC. Translation gives CASGLVRGFAALDGEQYF.

This chain's CDR3 is CASSTGTGGQPQHF. The CDR3 DNA follows: TGTGCCAGCAGTACCGGGACAGGGGGCCAGCCCCAGCATTTT. The chain uses TRBV9 and TRBJ1-5, with 12 bases matching TRBD1. J lost 7 bases, V lost 5 bases, and 4 bases had no gene match. The CDR3 is 14 residues long. Germline V CDR1 and CDR2: SGDLS, YYNGEE.

The V and J genes are TRBV29-1 and TRBJ2-1, with a tentative D call TRBD2 (5 bases). The CDR3 is made up of 13 amino acids. The germline gives CDR1 SQVTM, CDR2 ANQGSEA. The CDR3 reads CNFAGSSYNEQFF. The CDR3 DNA is TGCAACTTTGCGGGCAGCTCCTACAATGAGCAGTTCTTC.

The DNA for the CDR3 is TGTGCCAGCTCCCCGCAGGGTCTCCGTGGCTACACCTTC. As protein: CASSPQGLRGYTF. The rearrangement joins TRBV18 to TRBJ1-2; weak D call: TRBD1 (5 bases). The V end lost 6 bases, the J end lost 7 bases, and 15 bases lay between the germline ends. The germline V gene has CDR1 KGHSH and CDR2 LQKENI. The length of the CDR3 is 13 residues.

The rearrangement uses TRBV7-8 and TRBJ2-1; 12 nucleotides agree with TRBD1. CDR1 and CDR2 (germline): SGHVS, FQNEAQ. The CDR3 contains 17 residues. The ends lost 2 bases at V and 8 bases at J; junction bases unmatched: 10. CDR3 nucleotides: TGTGCCAGCAGCTTAATCCCAGGGACAGGGGGCATTTATGAGCAGTTCTTC. Its translation is CASSLIPGTGGIYEQFF.

The chain recombines TRBV5-1 with TRBJ1-4; D possibly corresponds to TRBD1 (6 bases). This CDR3 comprises 14 residues. The V gene lost 0 bases and the J gene lost 5 bases, with 8 bases spanning the gap. Germline V gene sequence: CDR1 SGHRS, CDR2 YFSETQ. CDR3 in DNA: TGCGCCAGCAGCTTGGTTGGGGGCAATGAAAAACTGTTTTTT. Its translation is CASSLVGGNEKLFF.

This chain uses TRBV27 with TRBJ2-1, with 11 nucleotides matching TRBD2. The V gene's germline CDR1 is MNHEY and CDR2 SMNVEV (reference sequence). With 2 bases clipped from V and 6 bases from J, the junction kept 15 bases outside the gene matches. The CDR3 spans 19 residues. The CDR3 region is CASSLQSRLAGSLFNEQFF. DNA for the CDR3: TGTGCCAGCAGTTTACAATCCCGACTAGCGGGATCTCTTTTCAATGAGCAGTTCTTC.

This chain joins TRBV9 and TRBJ2-2; 9 bases map to TRBD2. V shed 4 bases, J shed 15 bases, and the junction held 16 bases outside the gene matches. The CDR3 loop spans 15 amino acids. Germline V gene data show CDR1 as SGDLS and CDR2 as YYNGEE. The CDR3 region has the DNA TGTGCCAGCAGCCAAGATACTAGCGGGCTTTCCCAGGTGTTTTTT. Translated: CASSQDTSGLSQVFF.

The V call is TRBV2, the J call TRBJ1-3; no reliable D call. The CDR3 length is 15 residues. The V end was cut by 1 base, the J end by 0 bases, with 7 bases between. Germline CDR1 SNHLY, CDR2 FYNNEI. The CDR3 nucleotides read TGTGCCAGCAGTGAAGGTGGCCTCTCTGGAAACACCATATATTTT. It translates to CASSEGGLSGNTIYF.

The chain is built from TRBV5-1 and TRBJ1-6, with D possibly being TRBD1 (5 bases). CDR3 length: 17 amino acids. Trimming cost V 2 bases and J 7 bases, with 19 bases left between them. From germline, CDR1 is SGHRS and CDR2 YFSETQ. CDR3 protein: CASSFSTPGLQNSPLHF. The DNA of the CDR3 is TGCGCCAGCAGCTTCAGCACCCCGGGACTACAAAATTCACCCCTCCACTTT.

The rearrangement links TRBV7-9 to TRBJ1-1; no definite D call. The CDR3 contains 15 residues. Germline CDR1 SEHNR, CDR2 FQNEAQ (reference sequence). Trimming pared 8 bases from V and 0 bases from J, leaving 16 bases between. CDR3 protein: CASSPDSGLNTEAFF. DNA of the CDR3: TGTGCCAGCTCCCCTGACTCCGGGTTGAACACTGAAGCTTTCTTT.

The gene calls are TRBV5-4 and TRBJ2-5; the match to TRBD2 covers 7 bases. Germline V lookup: CDR1 SGHNT, CDR2 YYREEE (reference sequence). This CDR3 contains 13 residues. V lost 3 bases and J lost 2; bases outside the gene matches: 1. CDR3 coding DNA: TGTGCCAGCAGCTCAGCGGGACAAGAGACCCAGTACTTC. Translating gives CASSSAGQETQYF.

The V call is TRBV5-1, the J call TRBJ2-7; 7 nucleotides match TRBD1. The CDR3 runs 15 residues. CDR1 is SGHRS, CDR2 YFSETQ, per germline. V lost 4 bases and J lost 2; bases outside the gene matches: 9. For the CDR3, the DNA is TGCGCCAGCAGCCCCGACAGGGAAAGCCCCTACGAGCAGTACTTC. This codes for CASSPDRESPYEQYF.

This chain links TRBV6-5 with TRBJ1-1, with D uncertain. Germline CDR1 is MNHEY and CDR2 is SVGAGI. This CDR3 has 12 residues. V was pared by 5 bases and J by 1 base, with 5 bases between. The chain's CDR3 is CASSHTNTEAFF. CDR3 DNA sequence: TGTGCCAGCAGTCACACGAACACTGAAGCTTTCTTT.